Listed here are 18 T cell receptor beta chains from one sample, sequenced in a study of control samples from healthy donors and cancer patients. Generated by immunoSEQ multiplex PCR, the TCRdb table keeps only in-frame clones and is missing some. The profile shows 45,000 to 55,000 clones, nearly 95% of them singletons. The sequencing input was PBMCs. All receptors come from a woman aged 45-65 years with head and neck cancer.

V usage is TRBV9 and J usage is TRBJ2-7, with no clear D. Trimming took 2 bases from V and 4 from J, leaving 4 bases between them. The CDR3 is 11 residues long. In germline, CDR1 is SGDLS, CDR2 YYNGEE. CDR3 protein: CASSVLYEQYF. CDR3 sequence (DNA): TGTGCCAGCAGCGTTTTGTACGAGCAGTACTTC. Drawing the rest from reference TRBV9 and TRBJ2-7, the complete variable domain is DSGVTQTPKHLITATGQRVTLRCSPRSGDLSVYWYQQSLDQGLQFLIQYYNGEERAKGNILERFSAQQFPDLHSELNLSSLELGDSALYFCASSVLYEQYFGPGTRLTVT.

The V call is TRBV25-1, the J call TRBJ2-5; 8 nucleotides align to TRBD1. The CDR3 is made up of 16 amino acids. Germline CDR1 is MGHDK and CDR2 is SYGVNS. Trimming at V came to 1 base and at J to 2 bases, leaving 6 bases not matched to a gene. CDR3 sequence: CASSELGTGGQETQYF. The CDR3 DNA follows: TGTGCCAGCAGTGAATTAGGAACAGGGGGTCAAGAGACCCAGTACTTC.

The rearrangement uses TRBV28 and TRBJ2-3; 9 bases are a match to TRBD2. CDR1 is MDHEN, CDR2 SYDVKM, per germline. The CDR3 has 14 amino acids. V was pared by 7 bases and J by 4 bases, with 6 bases of the junction left unmatched. Here the CDR3 reads CASKRAGGSDTQYF. The DNA of the CDR3 is TGTGCCAGCAAGCGTGCGGGAGGGTCAGATACGCAGTATTTT.

The chain carries TRBV2 and TRBJ1-1; the D gene is possibly TRBD1 (5 bases). This CDR3 contains 14 residues. Trimming stripped 4 bases from V and 0 bases from J, with 9 bases between. Germline-derived CDR1 and CDR2 are SNHLY and FYNNEI. The CDR3 protein is CASSGVRVNTEAFF. As DNA, the CDR3 is TGTGCCAGCAGTGGAGTCAGGGTGAACACTGAAGCTTTCTTT.

V gene TRBV7-2 combines with J gene TRBJ1-6; the D gene is possibly TRBD1 (5 bases). The length of the CDR3 is 16 residues. Trimming took 1 base from V and 0 from J, leaving 7 bases between them. The germline gives CDR1 SGHTA, CDR2 FQGNSA. The CDR3 spells CASSLDRSSYNSPLHF. CDR3 DNA: TGTGCCAGCAGCTTAGACAGGAGCTCCTATAATTCACCCCTCCACTTT.

The V gene is TRBV4-1, the J gene TRBJ2-2; TRBD1 aligns across 8 bases. This CDR3 is 16 amino acids long. Germline V lookup: CDR1 MGHRA, CDR2 YSYEKL. V trimming: 1 base; J trimming: 0 bases; junction bases outside the gene matches: 1. CDR3 DNA sequence: TGCGCCAGCAGCCAAGGGGGACAGGCGAACACCGGGGAGCTGTTTTTT. It specifies CASSQGGQANTGELFF.

This clone appeared a few times. The chain links TRBV29-1 to TRBJ1-1, with a tentative D call TRBD1 (5 bases). V was shortened by 7 bases and J by 4 bases, with 10 bases between the two germline ends. CDR1 is SQVTM, CDR2 ANQGSEA, per germline. This CDR3 is 11 amino acids long. In nucleotides, the CDR3 is TGCAGCGCCTCCGGGACCACTGAAGCTTTCTTT. It encodes CSASGTTEAFF.

CDR3 region: CASSGYNTGELFF. CDR3 nucleotides: TGTGCCAGCAGTGGGTACAACACCGGGGAGCTGTTTTTT. The genes are TRBV12-3 or TRBV12-4 and TRBJ2-2; D remains unclear. The CDR3 consists of 13 residues. V was cut by 5 bases and J by 2 bases, with 6 bases left in between.

J is TRBJ2-7 and V is TRBV28; 10 nucleotides line up with TRBD2. V was clipped by 7 bases and J by 2 bases; unmatched bases: 5. The length of the CDR3 is 14 residues. Germline values: CDR1 MDHEN, CDR2 SYDVKM. This chain's CDR3 is CASIRLAGAYEQYF. CDR3 coding DNA: TGTGCCAGCATTAGACTAGCGGGCGCCTACGAGCAGTACTTC.

The V gene is TRBV2, the J gene TRBJ2-3; D is ambiguous. Germline lookup yields CDR1 SNHLY and CDR2 FYNNEI. The CDR3 runs 11 residues. Trimming left V 7 bases short and J 2 bases short, with 4 bases between. The CDR3 loop is CASTYTDTQYF. DNA of the CDR3: TGTGCCAGCACTTACACAGATACGCAGTATTTT.

This clone was recorded only once. This chain joins TRBV7-6 and TRBJ2-3; 9 nucleotides agree with TRBD1. Germline values: CDR1 SGHVS, CDR2 FNYEAQ. This CDR3 contains 18 residues. The J segment lost 5 bases and the V segment lost 1 base, leaving 13 bases of the junction unmatched. The CDR3 loop reads CASSLVDRGYGVRDTQYF. Written as DNA, the CDR3 is TGTGCCAGCAGCTTAGTTGACAGGGGGTATGGGGTACGAGATACGCAGTATTTT. Full variable domain (remainder filled in from reference TRBV7-6 and TRBJ2-3): GAGVSQSPRYKVTKRGQDVALRCDPISGHVSLYWYRQALGQGPEFLTYFNYEAQQDKSGLPNDRFSAERPEGSISTLTIQRTEQRDSAMYRCASSLVDRGYGVRDTQYFGPGTRLTVL.

The CDR3 DNA follows: TGTGCCAGCAGCTTGGAAAGCCATGAGCAGTTCTTC. Its protein is CASSLESHEQFF. The chain couples TRBV5-6 to TRBJ2-1; D unclear. The length of the CDR3 is 12 residues. The V gene lost 0 bases and the J gene lost 8 bases, with 6 bases spanning the gap. The germline gives CDR1 SGHDT, CDR2 YYEEEE. The whole variable domain, filled in from reference TRBV5-6 and TRBJ2-1, reads DAGVTQSPTHLIKTRGQQVTLRCSPKSGHDTVSWYQQALGQGPQFIFQYYEEEERQRGNFPDRFSGHQFPNYSSELNVNALLLGDSALYLCASSLESHEQFFGPGTRLTVL.

The chain recombines TRBV7-9 with TRBJ2-3, with D unclear. Between the trimmed V and J ends, which lost 3 bases and 2 bases, there was a span of 9 bases. The germline gives CDR1 SEHNR, CDR2 FQNEAQ (reference sequence). The CDR3 length is 14 residues. The CDR3 coding sequence is TGTGCCAGCAGCTTTCCGGGCCCCACAGATACGCAGTATTTT. It yields the protein CASSFPGPTDTQYF.

The chain has TRBV28 and TRBJ2-2; 9 bases match TRBD1. The CDR3 runs to 15 residues. Germline V CDR1 and CDR2: MDHEN, SYDVKM. V gave up 5 bases and J gave up 4 bases; unmatched junction bases: 5. DNA of the CDR3: TGTGCCAGCAGTCCGGGGACAGGGCTCACCGGGGAGCTGTTTTTT. This sequence encodes CASSPGTGLTGELFF.

The chain links TRBV4-2 to TRBJ2-2, with D possibly being TRBD2 (6 bases). V was clipped by 7 bases and J by 4 bases, with 19 bases between them. CDR3 length equals 16 residues. Germline CDR1 reads LGHNA; CDR2 reads YNFKEQ. The CDR3 protein is CASTLRVGGLTGELFF. The CDR3 DNA reads as TGTGCCAGCACCCTCAGGGTGGGAGGCCTCACCGGGGAGCTGTTTTTT.

This sequence joins TRBV11-2 and TRBJ2-7, with D unresolved. The CDR3 is 13 residues long. Germline values: CDR1 SGHAT, CDR2 FQNNGV. V was clipped by 1 base and J by 3 bases, with 7 bases between them. Here the CDR3 reads CASSLVSGYEQYF. In DNA form, the CDR3 reads TGTGCCAGCAGCTTAGTATCGGGCTACGAGCAGTACTTC.

The chain employs TRBV28 and TRBJ1-2, with TRBD1 as a possible D gene (5 bases). Germline CDR1 reads MDHEN; CDR2 reads SYDVKM. This CDR3 is 17 amino acids long. V lost 4 bases to trimming and J lost 4 bases, with 22 bases between them. CDR3 DNA: TGTGCCAGCAGTTCACGGGCGGGAGGACATCGAGGCTATGGCTACACCTTC. It is translated as CASSSRAGGHRGYGYTF.

The V and J genes are TRBV19 and TRBJ1-5; the D is unclear. CDR1 is LNHDA and CDR2 is SQIVND in the germline V gene (reference sequence). This CDR3 has 16 residues. V was trimmed by 5 bases and J by 4 bases, leaving 18 bases between them. The CDR3 here is CASSRLGRQSNQPQHF. The CDR3 region has the DNA TGTGCCAGTAGTCGACTCGGACGGCAGAGTAATCAGCCCCAGCATTTT.